The 6 T cell receptor beta chains presented below share a single source sample, sequenced in a study of cytomegalovirus exposure and HLA in healthy donors. PCR used 60 Vbeta primers and 13 Jbeta primers. Using immunoSEQ multiplex PCR, the repertoire was profiled, and TCRdb retains in-frame clones only, with some absent. Found here are roughly 130,000 clones, 81% of them singletons; the top ten hold around 0.7%. The source material was PBMCs. The source is a man younger than 30 in good health and CMV-seronegative.

J is TRBJ1-5 and V is TRBV19; D may be TRBD1 (5 bases). The length of the CDR3 is 17 residues. Trimming stripped 10 bases from V and 0 bases from J, with 22 bases between. From germline, CDR1 is LNHDA and CDR2 SQIVND (reference sequence). CDR3 nucleotides: TGTGCCACCAAGTCGGGGGTGGGCTACGATAGCAATCAGCCCCAGCATTTT. Amino acids: CATKSGVGYDSNQPQHF.

A few counts support this clone. The chain combines TRBV6-5 with TRBJ1-1; 7 nucleotides match TRBD1. Looked up from germline, CDR1 is MNHEY and CDR2 is SVGAGI. The length of the CDR3 is 14 residues. With V trimmed by 2 bases and J by 1 base, 1 base remained unmatched. The CDR3 coding sequence is TGTGCCAGCAGTTACGACAGGGAGAACACTGAAGCTTTCTTT. Translated: CASSYDRENTEAFF.

The V and J genes are TRBV5-1 and TRBJ2-1; TRBD2 agrees at 15 bases. The CDR3 length is 18 residues. Trimming took 0 bases from V and 5 from J; bases not matched to a gene: 6. Germline CDR1 SGHRS, CDR2 YFSETQ. CDR3 sequence: CASSLVGTSGGNNNEQFF. In DNA form, the CDR3 reads TGCGCCAGCAGCTTGGTAGGGACTAGCGGGGGGAATAACAATGAGCAGTTCTTC.

In its sample, this clone was seen once. This chain joins TRBV6-1 and TRBJ2-7; tentatively, D is TRBD2 (6 bases). The germline gives CDR1 MNHNS, CDR2 SASEGT. V lost 3 bases and J lost 3, with 6 bases in between. CDR3 length equals 12 residues. CDR3 amino acids: CASSEDYYEQYF. The CDR3 DNA sequence: TGTGCCAGCAGTGAGGACTACTACGAGCAGTACTTC.

The chain recombines TRBV10-2 with TRBJ1-3, with 8 bases fitting TRBD1. The germline gives CDR1 WSHSY, CDR2 SAAADI. The CDR3 consists of 14 residues. V shed 7 bases and J 4 bases; nucleotides not matched to a gene: 6. In DNA, the CDR3 is TGCGCCAGCACCCCTGACAGGGGAGGAAACACCATATATTTT. Translated, it gives CASTPDRGGNTIYF.

The table lists this clone with a few counts. The V gene is TRBV5-1, the J gene TRBJ2-1; 7 bases agree with TRBD2. Germline-derived CDR1 and CDR2 are SGHRS and YFSETQ. With 0 bases clipped from V and 7 bases from J, the junction kept 10 bases outside the gene matches. This CDR3 is 16 amino acids long. Here the CDR3 DNA reads TGCGCCAGCAGCTTGGGGGTGAGACTAGCCGAAAATGAGCAGTTCTTC. Translating gives CASSLGVRLAENEQFF. Full variable domain (outside the CDR3, taken from reference TRBV5-1 and TRBJ2-1): KAGVTQTPRYLIKTRGQQVTLSCSPISGHRSVSWYQQTPGQGLQFLFEYFSETQRNKGNFPGRFSGRQFSNSRSEMNVSTLELGDSALYLCASSLGVRLAENEQFFGPGTRLTVL.